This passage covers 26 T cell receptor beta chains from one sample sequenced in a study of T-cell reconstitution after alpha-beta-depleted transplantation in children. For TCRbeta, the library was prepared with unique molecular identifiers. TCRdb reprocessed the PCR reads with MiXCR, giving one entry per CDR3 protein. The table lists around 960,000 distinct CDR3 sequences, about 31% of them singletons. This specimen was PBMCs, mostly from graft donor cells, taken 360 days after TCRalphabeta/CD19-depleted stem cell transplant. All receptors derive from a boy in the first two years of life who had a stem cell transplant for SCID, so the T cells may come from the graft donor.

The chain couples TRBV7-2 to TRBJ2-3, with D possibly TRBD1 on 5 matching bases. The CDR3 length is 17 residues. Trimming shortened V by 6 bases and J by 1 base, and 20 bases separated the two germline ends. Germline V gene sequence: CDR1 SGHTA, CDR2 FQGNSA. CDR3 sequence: CASRYLVTVAGTDTQYF. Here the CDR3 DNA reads TGTGCCAGCAGATATCTCGTGACAGTCGCCGGCACAGATACGCAGTATTTT.

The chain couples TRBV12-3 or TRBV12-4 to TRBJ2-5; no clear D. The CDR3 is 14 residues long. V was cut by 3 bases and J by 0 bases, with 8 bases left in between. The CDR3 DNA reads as TGTGCCAGCAGTTTTAACAGAAACCAAGAGACCCAGTACTTC. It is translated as CASSFNRNQETQYF.

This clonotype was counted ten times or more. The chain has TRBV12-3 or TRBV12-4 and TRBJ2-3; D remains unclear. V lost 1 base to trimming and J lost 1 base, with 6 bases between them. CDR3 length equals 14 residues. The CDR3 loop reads CASSLGLRTDTQYF. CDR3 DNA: TGTGCCAGCAGTTTAGGGCTCCGCACAGATACGCAGTATTTT.

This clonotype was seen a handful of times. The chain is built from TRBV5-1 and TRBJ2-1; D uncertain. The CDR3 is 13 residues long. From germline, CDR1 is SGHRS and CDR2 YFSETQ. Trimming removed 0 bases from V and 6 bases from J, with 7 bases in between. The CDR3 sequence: CASSLALFNEQFF. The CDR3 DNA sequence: TGCGCCAGCAGCTTGGCCCTTTTCAATGAGCAGTTCTTC.

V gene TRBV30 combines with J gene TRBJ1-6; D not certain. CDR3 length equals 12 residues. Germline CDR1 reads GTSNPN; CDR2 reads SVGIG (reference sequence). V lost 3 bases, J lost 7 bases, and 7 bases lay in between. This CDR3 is CAWSRTNSPLHF. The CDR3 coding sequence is TGTGCCTGGAGCAGAACGAATTCACCCCTCCACTTT.

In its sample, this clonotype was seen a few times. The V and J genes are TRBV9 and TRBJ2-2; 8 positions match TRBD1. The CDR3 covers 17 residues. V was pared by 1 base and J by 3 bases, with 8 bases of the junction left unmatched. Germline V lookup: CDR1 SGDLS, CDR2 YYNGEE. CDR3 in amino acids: CASSVSLKTGDTGELFF. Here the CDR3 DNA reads TGTGCCAGCAGCGTATCCCTCAAGACAGGGGACACCGGGGAGCTGTTTTTT.

Written as DNA, the CDR3 is TGTGCCAGCAGCTTAGCAGGGAGACAGAATGAAAAACTGTTTTTT. Its translation is CASSLAGRQNEKLFF. The chain carries TRBV7-2 and TRBJ1-4; possible D gene TRBD1, 5 bases. V was clipped by 0 bases and J by 5 bases, with 10 bases between them. This CDR3 spans 15 amino acids. CDR1 is SGHTA and CDR2 is FQGNSA in the germline V gene.

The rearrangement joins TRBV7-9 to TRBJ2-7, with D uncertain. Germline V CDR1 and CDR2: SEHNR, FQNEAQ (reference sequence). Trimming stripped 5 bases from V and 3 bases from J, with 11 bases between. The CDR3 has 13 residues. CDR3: CASSPTSNYEQYF. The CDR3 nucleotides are TGTGCCAGCAGCCCGACAAGCAACTACGAGCAGTACTTC.

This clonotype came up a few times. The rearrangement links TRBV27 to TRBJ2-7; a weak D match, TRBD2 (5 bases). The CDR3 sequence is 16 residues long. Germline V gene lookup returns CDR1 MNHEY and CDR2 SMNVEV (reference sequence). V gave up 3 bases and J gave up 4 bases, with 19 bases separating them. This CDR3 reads CASSFLVRAGEYEQYF. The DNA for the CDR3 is TGTGCCAGCAGTTTCCTAGTGAGGGCCGGCGAATACGAGCAGTACTTC.

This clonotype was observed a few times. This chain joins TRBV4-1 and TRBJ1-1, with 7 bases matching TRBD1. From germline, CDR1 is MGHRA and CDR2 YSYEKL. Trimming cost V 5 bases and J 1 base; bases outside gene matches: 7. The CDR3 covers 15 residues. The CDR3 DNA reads TGCGCCAGCAGCAGCCAGGGGGGACAGAACACTGAAGCTTTCTTT. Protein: CASSSQGGQNTEAFF.

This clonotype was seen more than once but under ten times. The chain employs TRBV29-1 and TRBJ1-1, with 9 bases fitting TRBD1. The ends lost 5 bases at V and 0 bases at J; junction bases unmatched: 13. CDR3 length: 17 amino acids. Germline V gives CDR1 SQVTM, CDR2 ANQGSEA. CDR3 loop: CSVPAGTGTFMNTEAFF. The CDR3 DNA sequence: TGCAGCGTTCCCGCCGGGACAGGGACTTTTATGAACACTGAAGCTTTCTTT.

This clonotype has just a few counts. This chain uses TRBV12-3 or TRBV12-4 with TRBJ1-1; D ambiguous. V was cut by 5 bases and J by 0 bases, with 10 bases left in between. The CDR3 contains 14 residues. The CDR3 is CASSNSPLNTEAFF. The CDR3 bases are TGTGCCAGCAGTAATTCTCCATTGAACACTGAAGCTTTCTTT.

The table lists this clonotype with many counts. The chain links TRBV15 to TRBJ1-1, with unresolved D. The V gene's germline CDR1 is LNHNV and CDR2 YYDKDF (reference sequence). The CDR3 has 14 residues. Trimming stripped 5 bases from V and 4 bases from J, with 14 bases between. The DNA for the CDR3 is TGTGCCACCAGCTGGAGTGGGCGAGTCACTGAAGCTTTCTTT. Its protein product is CATSWSGRVTEAFF.

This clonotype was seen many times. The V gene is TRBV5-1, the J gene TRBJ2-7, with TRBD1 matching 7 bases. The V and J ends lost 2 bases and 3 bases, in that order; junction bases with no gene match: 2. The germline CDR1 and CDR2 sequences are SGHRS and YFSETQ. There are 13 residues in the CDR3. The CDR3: CASSLGGRYEQYF. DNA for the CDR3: TGCGCCAGCAGCTTAGGGGGCCGCTACGAGCAGTACTTC.

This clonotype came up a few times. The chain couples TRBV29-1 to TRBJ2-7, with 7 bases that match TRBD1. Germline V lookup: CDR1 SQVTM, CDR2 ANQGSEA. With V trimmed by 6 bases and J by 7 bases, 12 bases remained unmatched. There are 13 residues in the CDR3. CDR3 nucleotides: TGCAGCGTCGCCGACAGGGAGTTGTGGGAGCAGTACTTC. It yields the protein CSVADRELWEQYF.

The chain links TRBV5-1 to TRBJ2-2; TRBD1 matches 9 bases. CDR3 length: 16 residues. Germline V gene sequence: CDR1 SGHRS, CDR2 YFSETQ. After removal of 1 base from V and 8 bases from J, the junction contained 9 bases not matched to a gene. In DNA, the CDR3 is TGCGCCAGCAGCTTGCCGACAGGGGGGACCAAGGGGGAGCTGTTTTTT. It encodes CASSLPTGGTKGELFF.

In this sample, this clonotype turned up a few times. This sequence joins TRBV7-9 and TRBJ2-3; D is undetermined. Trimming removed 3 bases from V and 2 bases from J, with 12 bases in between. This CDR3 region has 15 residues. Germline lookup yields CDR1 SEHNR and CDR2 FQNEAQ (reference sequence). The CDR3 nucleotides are TGTGCCAGCAGCTTTGGGCAGCCGAACACAGATACGCAGTATTTT. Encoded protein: CASSFGQPNTDTQYF.

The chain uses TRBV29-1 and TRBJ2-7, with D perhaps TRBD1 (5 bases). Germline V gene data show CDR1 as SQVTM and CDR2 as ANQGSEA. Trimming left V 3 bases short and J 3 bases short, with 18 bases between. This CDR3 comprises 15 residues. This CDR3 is CSVERLTQGFYEQYF. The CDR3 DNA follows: TGCAGCGTTGAGAGGTTGACGCAGGGTTTCTACGAGCAGTACTTC.

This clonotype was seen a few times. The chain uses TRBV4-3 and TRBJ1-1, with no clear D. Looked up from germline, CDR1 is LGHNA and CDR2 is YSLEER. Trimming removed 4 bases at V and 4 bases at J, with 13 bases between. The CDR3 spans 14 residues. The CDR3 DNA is TGCGCCAGCAGCCCGGACGACGACGGCACTGAAGCTTTCTTT. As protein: CASSPDDDGTEAFF.

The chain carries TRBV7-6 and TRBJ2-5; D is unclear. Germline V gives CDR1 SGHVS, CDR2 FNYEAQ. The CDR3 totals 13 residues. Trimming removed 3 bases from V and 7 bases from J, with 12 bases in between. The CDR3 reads CASSFGLGWTQYF. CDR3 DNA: TGTGCCAGCAGCTTTGGCTTAGGTTGGACCCAGTACTTC.

CDR3 residues: CSVTLDLRTYEQYF. The DNA for the CDR3 is TGCAGTGTCACCCTAGACCTCCGTACCTACGAGCAGTACTTC. The rearrangement joins TRBV20-1 to TRBJ2-7; no clear D. This CDR3 region has 14 residues. The ends were cut back, 7 bases at V and 2 bases at J, with 18 bases in the middle. Germline CDR1 and CDR2: DFQATT and SNEGSKA (reference sequence).

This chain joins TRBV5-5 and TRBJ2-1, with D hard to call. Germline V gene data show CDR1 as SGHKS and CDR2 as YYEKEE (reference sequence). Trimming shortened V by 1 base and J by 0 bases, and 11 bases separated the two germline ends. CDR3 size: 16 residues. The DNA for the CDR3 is TGTGCCAGCAGCTTGTATCTTCTGAGCTCCTACAATGAGCAGTTCTTC. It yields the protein CASSLYLLSSYNEQFF.

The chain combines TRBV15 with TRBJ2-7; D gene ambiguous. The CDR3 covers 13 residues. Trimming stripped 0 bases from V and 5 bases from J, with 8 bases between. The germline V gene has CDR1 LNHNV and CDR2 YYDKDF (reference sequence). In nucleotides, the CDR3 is TGTGCCACCAGCAGAGATCGGCGGAACGAGCAGTACTTC. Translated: CATSRDRRNEQYF.

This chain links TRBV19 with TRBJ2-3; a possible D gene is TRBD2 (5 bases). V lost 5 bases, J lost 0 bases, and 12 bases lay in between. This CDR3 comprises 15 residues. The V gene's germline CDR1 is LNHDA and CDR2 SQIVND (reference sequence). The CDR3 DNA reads TGTGCCAGTAGTCGCGGAGCGGTTAGCACAGATACGCAGTATTTT. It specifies CASSRGAVSTDTQYF.

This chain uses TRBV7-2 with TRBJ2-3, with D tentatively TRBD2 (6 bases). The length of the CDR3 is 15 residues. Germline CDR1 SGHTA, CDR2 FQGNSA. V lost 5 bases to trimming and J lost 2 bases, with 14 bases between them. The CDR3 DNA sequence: TGTGCCAGCAGCGCGTCAGGGACTTCCACAGATACGCAGTATTTT. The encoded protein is CASSASGTSTDTQYF.

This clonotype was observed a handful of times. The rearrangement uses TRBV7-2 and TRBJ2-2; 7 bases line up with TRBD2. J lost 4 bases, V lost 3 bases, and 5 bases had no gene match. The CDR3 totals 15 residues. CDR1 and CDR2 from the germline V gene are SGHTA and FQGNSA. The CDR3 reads CASSFRASGTGELFF. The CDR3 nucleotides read TGTGCCAGCAGCTTCCGGGCTAGCGGCACCGGGGAGCTGTTTTTT.